The 27 T cell receptor beta chains below come from one sample, sequenced in a study of T-cell memory formation after mild COVID-19. TCRdb independently ran MiXCR on the 5' RACE reads; one entry per CDR3 protein. Here the sample spans 200,000 to 250,000 distinct CDR3 sequences, 8% to 11% being singletons. The material sequenced was PBMCs or a T cell subset sorted from them (not recorded which). These receptors all come from a man aged 18 to 35 who had mild COVID-19 (a few samples of this study predate the infection). Cell type and time point are not known.

In this sample, this clonotype turned up a few times. The CDR3 protein is CASRWEGEATEAFF. Written as DNA, the CDR3 is TGCGCCAGCCGCTGGGAAGGGGAAGCCACTGAAGCTTTCTTT. The chain has TRBV5-1 and TRBJ1-1; D is perhaps TRBD1 (5 bases). The CDR3 has 14 residues. Germline CDR1 SGHRS, CDR2 YFSETQ. V was clipped by 7 bases and J by 4 bases, with 17 bases between them.

This clonotype was observed many times. The V gene is TRBV5-1, the J gene TRBJ1-1; D is unresolved. Trimming removed 0 bases from V and 6 bases from J, with 15 bases in between. The germline V gene encodes CDR1 SGHRS and CDR2 YFSETQ. CDR3 length: 15 amino acids. CDR3 nucleotide sequence: TGCGCCAGCAGCTTGGCCCGGAGCGACCGGGCTGAAGCTTTCTTT. It encodes CASSLARSDRAEAFF.

This chain joins TRBV6-1 and TRBJ2-5, with 9 bases matching TRBD2. There are 14 residues in the CDR3. CDR1 MNHNS and CDR2 SASEGT come from the germline V gene. J gave up 2 bases and V 7 bases, and 5 bases lay outside the gene matches. The CDR3 nucleotides are TGTGCCAGCACGGCTAGCGGGGCTCAAGAGACCCAGTACTTC. Protein product: CASTASGAQETQYF.

The chain carries TRBV4-3 and TRBJ2-3; 15 nucleotides line up with TRBD2. Germline V lookup: CDR1 LGHNA, CDR2 YSLEER. The CDR3 loop spans 17 amino acids. The V gene end was trimmed by 3 bases and the J gene end by 8 bases; junction bases not matched to a gene: 9. CDR3 region: CASSHPGTSGGTFTQYF. CDR3 nucleotide sequence: TGCGCCAGCAGCCACCCCGGGACTAGCGGGGGGACCTTTACGCAGTATTTT.

This clonotype was observed a few times. The chain joins TRBV20-1 to TRBJ2-1; 8 bases align to TRBD2. The CDR3 is 14 residues long. CDR1 and CDR2 (germline): DFQATT, SNEGSKA (reference sequence). V lost 3 bases, J lost 12 bases, and 13 bases stayed unmatched. CDR3 bases: TGCAGTGCTAGCCGACCAGCGGGGGTGACTATGCAGTTCTTC. It encodes CSASRPAGVTMQFF.

This clonotype was seen more than once but under ten times. The rearrangement joins TRBV15 to TRBJ1-3; D not certain. Looked up from germline, CDR1 is LNHNV and CDR2 is YYDKDF (reference sequence). CDR3 length: 12 residues. Trimming took off 5 bases at V and 4 bases at J, with 6 bases between the two ends. The CDR3 is CATSAPGNTIYF. Here the CDR3 DNA reads TGTGCCACCAGCGCCCCCGGAAACACCATATATTTT. Drawing the rest from reference TRBV15 and TRBJ1-3, the complete variable domain is DAMVIQNPRYQVTQFGKPVTLSCSQTLNHNVMYWYQQKSSQAPKLLFHYYDKDFNNEADTPDNFQSRRPNTSFCFLDIRSPGLGDTAMYLCATSAPGNTIYFGEGSWLTVV.

This clonotype was seen more than once but under ten times. The chain employs TRBV11-2 and TRBJ2-3; TRBD1 matches 9 bases. With V trimmed by 6 bases and J by 8 bases, 9 bases remained unmatched. The CDR3 runs to 14 residues. The germline V gene has CDR1 SGHAT and CDR2 FQNNGV. DNA of the CDR3: TGTGCCAGCAGGCTCCCGGGACAGGGTGTTACGCAGTATTTT. As protein: CASRLPGQGVTQYF. The entire variable domain, with the rest obtained from reference TRBV11-2 and TRBJ2-3, is as follows: EAGVAQSPRYKIIEKRQSVAFWCNPISGHATLYWYQQILGQGPKLLIQFQNNGVVDDSQLPKDRFSAERLKGVDSTLKIQPAKLEDSAVYLCASRLPGQGVTQYFGPGTRLTVL.

The CDR3 nucleotides are TGCAGTGCCCCCCGGGATAGCAATCAGCCCCAGCATTTT. This encodes CSAPRDSNQPQHF. V and J are TRBV20-1 and TRBJ1-5; D unclear. From germline, CDR1 is DFQATT and CDR2 SNEGSKA (reference sequence). The CDR3 loop spans 13 amino acids. V lost 6 bases to trimming and J lost 0 bases, with 9 bases between them.

The chain recombines TRBV5-1 with TRBJ2-5; D uncertain. Germline CDR1 is SGHRS and CDR2 is YFSETQ. This CDR3 is built from 15 residues. Trimming stripped 3 bases from V and 2 bases from J, with 14 bases between. CDR3 protein: CASSSGRAKQETQYF. CDR3 DNA sequence: TGCGCCAGCAGCTCCGGACGGGCTAAACAAGAGACCCAGTACTTC. Full variable domain (rest looked up from reference TRBV5-1 and TRBJ2-5): KAGVTQTPRYLIKTRGQQVTLSCSPISGHRSVSWYQQTPGQGLQFLFEYFSETQRNKGNFPGRFSGRQFSNSRSEMNVSTLELGDSALYLCASSSGRAKQETQYFGPGTRLLVL.

This clonotype was detected only a few times. This sequence joins TRBV10-3 and TRBJ1-1, with D possibly being TRBD1 (6 bases). Germline lookup yields CDR1 ENHRY and CDR2 SYGVKD. The CDR3 contains 14 residues. Trimming left V 8 bases short and J 0 bases short, with 13 bases between. The CDR3 DNA is TGTGCCATCCTGGAGGGGGGACTGAACACTGAAGCTTTCTTT. This encodes CAILEGGLNTEAFF.

This clonotype was found a few times. J is TRBJ2-3 and V is TRBV24-1, with D tentatively TRBD1 (8 bases). The CDR3 is 16 amino acids. Germline CDR1 KGHDR, CDR2 SFDVKD. Trimming left V 6 bases short and J 5 bases short, with 20 bases between. The CDR3 DNA sequence: TGTGCCACCAGTAGTGGGCGGCGGGGGACAGGAGATACGCAGTATTTT. Protein: CATSSGRRGTGDTQYF.

A few counts support this clonotype. The chain carries TRBV6-5 and TRBJ2-2; D is undetermined. Germline CDR1 MNHEY, CDR2 SVGAGI. This CDR3 comprises 14 residues. V lost 7 bases, J lost 4 bases, and 13 bases lay in between. The CDR3 DNA sequence: TGTGCCAGCACCGACGTGGGTTCCACCGGGGAGCTGTTTTTT. Amino acid sequence: CASTDVGSTGELFF.

This clonotype appeared once. V usage is TRBV10-1 and J usage is TRBJ2-1; D remains ambiguous. Trimming pared 3 bases from V and 7 bases from J, leaving 10 bases between. Germline-derived CDR1 and CDR2 are WNHNN and SYGVQD (reference sequence). The CDR3 consists of 13 residues. CDR3 bases: TGCGCCAGCAGTGAAATTGTGGGGAATGAGCAGTTCTTC. Residues: CASSEIVGNEQFF.

This clonotype was seen a few times. The chain has TRBV7-7 and TRBJ2-1; 8 bases are a match to TRBD2. The CDR3 contains 14 residues. Germline-derived CDR1 and CDR2 are SSHAT and FNYEAQ (reference sequence). J was trimmed by 6 bases and V by 5 bases; bases with no gene match: 6. CDR3 residues: CASSAGGGSNEQFF. DNA for the CDR3: TGTGCCAGCAGCGCGGGGGGAGGAAGCAATGAGCAGTTCTTC.

This clonotype has just a few counts. The CDR3 DNA sequence: TGTGCCAGCAGCTTATTCGGGCCCGAGAGAGACATTCAGTACTTC. The encoded protein is CASSLFGPERDIQYF. The gene calls are TRBV7-9 and TRBJ2-4; D uncertain. The CDR3 sequence is 15 residues long. Germline V lookup: CDR1 SEHNR, CDR2 FQNEAQ (reference sequence). With 2 bases removed from V and 8 bases from J, the gap between germline ends came to 16 bases.

The V gene is TRBV27, the J gene TRBJ1-1, with D unclear. Trimming took 8 bases from V and 1 from J, leaving 14 bases between them. Looked up from germline, CDR1 is MNHEY and CDR2 is SMNVEV (reference sequence). The CDR3 consists of 14 residues. DNA of the CDR3: TGTGCCAGCTCCAAACCGGCAGCGAACACTGAAGCTTTCTTT. Protein product: CASSKPAANTEAFF.

This CDR3 is CSATGHGNTIYF. In DNA, the CDR3 is TGCAGTGCTACAGGGCATGGAAACACCATATATTTT. The J gene is TRBJ1-3, the V gene TRBV20-1; a possible D gene is TRBD1 (5 bases). V lost 4 bases to trimming and J lost 3 bases, with 7 bases between them. Germline V gene data show CDR1 as DFQATT and CDR2 as SNEGSKA (reference sequence). The CDR3 is made up of 12 amino acids.

This clonotype has a handful of counts. The genes are TRBV7-8 and TRBJ2-2; 8 positions match TRBD2. The CDR3 spans 15 residues. The ends lost 3 bases at V and 4 bases at J; junction bases unmatched: 4. Germline V lookup: CDR1 SGHVS, CDR2 FQNEAQ. Here the CDR3 DNA reads TGTGCCAGCAGCTTTGGACTAGCCGCCACCGGGGAGCTGTTTTTT. Its protein product is CASSFGLAATGELFF.

This clonotype was observed a few times. V gene TRBV2 combines with J gene TRBJ2-3; D gene unclear. This CDR3 is 11 amino acids long. Between the trimmed V and J ends, which lost 10 bases and 2 bases, there was a span of 7 bases. Germline CDR1 is SNHLY and CDR2 is FYNNEI. The CDR3 protein is CANTFTDTQYF. The DNA for the CDR3 is TGTGCCAACACTTTCACAGATACGCAGTATTTT.

This clonotype was seen only a few times. The gene calls are TRBV2 and TRBJ2-7; possibly TRBD1 or TRBD2 for D (6 bases each). Germline V gene data show CDR1 as SNHLY and CDR2 as FYNNEI. V was pared by 2 bases and J by 3 bases, with 11 bases between. This CDR3 region has 14 residues. The CDR3 loop reads CASSEQGTHYEQYF. The CDR3 DNA is TGTGCCAGCAGTGAACAGGGGACTCACTACGAGCAGTACTTC.

This clonotype was detected only a few times. The V call is TRBV7-3, the J call TRBJ2-1, with 14 bases aligning to TRBD2. This CDR3 comprises 14 residues. V shed 5 bases, J shed 11 bases, and the junction held 5 bases outside the gene matches. Per germline, CDR1 SGHTA and CDR2 FQGTGA. The CDR3: CASSTGTSGGQQFF. Here the CDR3 DNA reads TGTGCCAGCAGCACCGGGACTAGCGGGGGCCAGCAGTTCTTC. Full variable domain (outside the CDR3, taken from reference TRBV7-3 and TRBJ2-1): GAGVSQTPSNKVTEKGKYVELRCDPISGHTALYWYRQSLGQGPEFLIYFQGTGAADDSGLPNDRFFAVRPEGSVSTLKIQRTERGDSAVYLCASSTGTSGGQQFFGPGTRLTVL.

The V and J genes are TRBV7-2 and TRBJ2-5; 8 bases align to TRBD2. There are 16 residues in the CDR3. The ends lost 5 bases at V and 4 bases at J; junction bases unmatched: 12. CDR1 and CDR2 (germline): SGHTA, FQGNSA. The CDR3 is CASSRTGLGAGETQYF. DNA of the CDR3: TGTGCCAGCAGCCGGACGGGACTAGGGGCCGGAGAGACCCAGTACTTC.

This clonotype appeared once. The chain joins TRBV28 to TRBJ1-6; perhaps TRBD1 as D (5 bases). The CDR3 is made up of 12 amino acids. Trimming stripped 6 bases from V and 10 bases from J, with 10 bases between. Germline CDR1 and CDR2: MDHEN and SYDVKM. CDR3 sequence: CASSRQRSPLHF. CDR3 DNA sequence: TGTGCCAGCAGCCGACAGCGATCACCCCTCCACTTT.

V usage is TRBV20-1 and J usage is TRBJ1-2; TRBD1 aligns across 12 bases. The CDR3 loop spans 13 amino acids. Germline CDR1 and CDR2: DFQATT and SNEGSKA (reference sequence). CDR3 loop: CIAPGQGAFGYTF. The CDR3 DNA reads as TGCATTGCCCCGGGACAGGGGGCATTTGGCTACACCTTC.

This clonotype was counted once. The chain joins TRBV5-5 to TRBJ1-6; 8 nucleotides match TRBD1. The CDR3 loop spans 15 amino acids. Trimming removed 4 bases from V and 8 bases from J; junction bases left unmatched: 8. Germline CDR1 reads SGHKS; CDR2 reads YYEKEE (reference sequence). As DNA, the CDR3 is TGTGCCAGCAGCGGGTCGGACAGGGTATATTCACCCCTCCACTTT. Its translation is CASSGSDRVYSPLHF. The full variable domain, its missing parts supplied by reference TRBV5-5 and TRBJ1-6, is DAGVTQSPTHLIKTRGQQVTLRCSPISGHKSVSWYQQVLGQGPQFIFQYYEKEERGRGNFPDRFSARQFPNYSSELNVNALLLGDSALYLCASSGSDRVYSPLHFGNGTRLTVT.

This sequence joins TRBV4-1 and TRBJ2-1; D unresolved. Germline V lookup: CDR1 MGHRA, CDR2 YSYEKL. This CDR3 contains 12 residues. Trimming left V 2 bases short and J 8 bases short, with 7 bases between. As DNA, the CDR3 is TGCGCCAGCAGCCAACCCTTGGATGAGCAGTTCTTC. It is translated as CASSQPLDEQFF.

This clonotype has ten or more counts. V gene TRBV20-1 combines with J gene TRBJ1-5, with 7 bases identical to TRBD1. There are 14 residues in the CDR3. Germline V gene data show CDR1 as DFQATT and CDR2 as SNEGSKA (reference sequence). The V segment lost 3 bases and the J segment 7 bases; nucleotides outside the gene matches: 9. The CDR3 region is CSARVGGSGQPQHF. DNA for the CDR3: TGCAGTGCTAGGGTAGGGGGCTCTGGACAGCCCCAGCATTTT.